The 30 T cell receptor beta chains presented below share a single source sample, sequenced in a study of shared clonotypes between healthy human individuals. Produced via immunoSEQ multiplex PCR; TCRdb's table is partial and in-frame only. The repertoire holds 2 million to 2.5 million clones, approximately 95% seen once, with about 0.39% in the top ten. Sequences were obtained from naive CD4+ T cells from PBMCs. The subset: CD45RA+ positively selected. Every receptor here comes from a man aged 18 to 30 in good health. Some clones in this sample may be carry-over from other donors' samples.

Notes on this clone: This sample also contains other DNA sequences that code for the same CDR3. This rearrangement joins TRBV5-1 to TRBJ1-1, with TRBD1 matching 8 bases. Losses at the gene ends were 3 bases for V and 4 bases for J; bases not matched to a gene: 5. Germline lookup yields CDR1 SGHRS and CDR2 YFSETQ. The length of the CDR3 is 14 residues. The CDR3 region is CASSSQGGSTEAFF. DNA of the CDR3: TGCGCCAGCAGCTCACAGGGGGGGTCCACTGAAGCTTTCTTT.

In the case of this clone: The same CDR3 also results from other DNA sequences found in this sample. CDR3 nucleotide sequence: TGTGCCAGCAGTTTGAACAGGGGGCGGCAAGAGACCCAGTACTTC. It is translated as CASSLNRGRQETQYF. J is TRBJ2-5 and V is TRBV6-5; TRBD1 aligns across 9 bases. CDR1 and CDR2 from the germline V gene are MNHEY and SVGAGI. The CDR3 is made up of 15 amino acids. J lost 2 bases, V lost 4 bases, and 5 bases had no gene match.

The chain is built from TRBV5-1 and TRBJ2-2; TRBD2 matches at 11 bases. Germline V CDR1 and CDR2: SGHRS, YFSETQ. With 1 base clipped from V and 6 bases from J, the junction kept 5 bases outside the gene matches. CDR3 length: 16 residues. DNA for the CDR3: TGCGCCAGCAGCTTGACACTAGCGGGAGTCGCCGGGGAGCTGTTTTTT. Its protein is CASSLTLAGVAGELFF. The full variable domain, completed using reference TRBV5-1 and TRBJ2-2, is KAGVTQTPRYLIKTRGQQVTLSCSPISGHRSVSWYQQTPGQGLQFLFEYFSETQRNKGNFPGRFSGRQFSNSRSEMNVSTLELGDSALYLCASSLTLAGVAGELFFGEGSRLTVL.

The CDR3: CASSLAGVLTGANVLTF. CDR3 DNA sequence: TGTGCCAGCAGCTTAGCGGGGGTCCTTACTGGGGCCAACGTCCTGACTTTC. V usage is TRBV7-9 and J usage is TRBJ2-6, with D perhaps TRBD1 or TRBD2 (5 bases each). V lost 0 bases and J 2 bases, leaving 11 bases between the germline ends. The CDR3 has 17 amino acids. Per germline, CDR1 SEHNR and CDR2 FQNEAQ (reference sequence).

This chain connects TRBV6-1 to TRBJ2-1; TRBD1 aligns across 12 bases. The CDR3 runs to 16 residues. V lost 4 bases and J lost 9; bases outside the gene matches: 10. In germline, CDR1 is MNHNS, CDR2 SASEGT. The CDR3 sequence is CASSVGQGAWGGEQFF. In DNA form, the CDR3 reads TGTGCCAGCAGTGTGGGACAGGGGGCCTGGGGGGGTGAGCAGTTCTTC.

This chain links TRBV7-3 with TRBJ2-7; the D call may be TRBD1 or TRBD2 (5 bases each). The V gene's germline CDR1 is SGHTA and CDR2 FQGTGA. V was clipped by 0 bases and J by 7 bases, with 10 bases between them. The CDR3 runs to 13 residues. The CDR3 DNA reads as TGTGCCAGCAGCTTAACGGGGGTCGAAGAGCAGTACTTC. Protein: CASSLTGVEEQYF.

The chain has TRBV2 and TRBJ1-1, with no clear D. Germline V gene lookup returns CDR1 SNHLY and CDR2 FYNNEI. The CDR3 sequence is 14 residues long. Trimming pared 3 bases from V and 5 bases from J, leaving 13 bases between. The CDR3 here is CASSENLGGTEAFF. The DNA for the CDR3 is TGTGCCAGCAGTGAGAACCTGGGTGGTACTGAAGCTTTCTTT.

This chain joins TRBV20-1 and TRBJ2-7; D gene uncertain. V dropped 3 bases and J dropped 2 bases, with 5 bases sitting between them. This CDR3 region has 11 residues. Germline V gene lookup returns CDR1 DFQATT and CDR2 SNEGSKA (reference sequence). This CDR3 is CSASKAYEQYF. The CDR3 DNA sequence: TGCAGTGCTAGTAAAGCCTACGAGCAGTACTTC.

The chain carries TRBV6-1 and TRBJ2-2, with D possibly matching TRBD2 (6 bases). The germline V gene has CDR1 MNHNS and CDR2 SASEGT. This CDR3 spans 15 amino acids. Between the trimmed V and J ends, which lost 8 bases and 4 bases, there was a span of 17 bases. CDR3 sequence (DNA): TGTGCCAGCGGAGGGACCGGGACCCTCACCGGGGAGCTGTTTTTT. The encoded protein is CASGGTGTLTGELFF.

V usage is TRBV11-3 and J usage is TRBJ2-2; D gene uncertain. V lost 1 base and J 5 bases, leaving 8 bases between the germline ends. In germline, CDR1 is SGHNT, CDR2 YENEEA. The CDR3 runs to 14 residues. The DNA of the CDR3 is TGTGCCAGCAGCTTAGTGAGTCCAACCGGGGAGCTGTTTTTT. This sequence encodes CASSLVSPTGELFF.

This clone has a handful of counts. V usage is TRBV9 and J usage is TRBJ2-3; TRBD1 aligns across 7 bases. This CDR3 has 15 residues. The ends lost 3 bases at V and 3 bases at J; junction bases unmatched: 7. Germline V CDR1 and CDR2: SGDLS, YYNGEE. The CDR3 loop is CASSADRAWTDTQYF. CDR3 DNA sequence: TGTGCCAGCAGCGCCGACAGGGCTTGGACAGATACGCAGTATTTT. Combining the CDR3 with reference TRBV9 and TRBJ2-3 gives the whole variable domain DSGVTQTPKHLITATGQRVTLRCSPRSGDLSVYWYQQSLDQGLQFLIQYYNGEERAKGNILERFSAQQFPDLHSELNLSSLELGDSALYFCASSADRAWTDTQYFGPGTRLTVL.

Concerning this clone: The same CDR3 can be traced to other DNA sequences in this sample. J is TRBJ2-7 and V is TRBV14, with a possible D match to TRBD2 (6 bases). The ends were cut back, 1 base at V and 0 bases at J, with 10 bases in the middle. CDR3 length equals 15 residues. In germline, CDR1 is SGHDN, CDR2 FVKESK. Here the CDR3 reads CASSQVGGSSYEQYF. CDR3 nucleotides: TGTGCCAGCAGCCAAGTAGGAGGGAGCTCCTACGAGCAGTACTTC.

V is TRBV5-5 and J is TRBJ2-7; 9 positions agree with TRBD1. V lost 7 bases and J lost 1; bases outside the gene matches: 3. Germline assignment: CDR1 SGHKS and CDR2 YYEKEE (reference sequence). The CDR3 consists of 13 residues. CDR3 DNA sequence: TGTGCCAGCGGGGACAGGGTTTCCTACGAGCAGTACTTC. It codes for CASGDRVSYEQYF.

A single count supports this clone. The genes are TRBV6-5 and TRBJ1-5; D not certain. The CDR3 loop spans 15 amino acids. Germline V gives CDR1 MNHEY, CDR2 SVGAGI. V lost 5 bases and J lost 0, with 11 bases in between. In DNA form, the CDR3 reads TGTGCCAGCAGTCCACTCGCGACTAGCAATCAGCCCCAGCATTTT. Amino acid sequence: CASSPLATSNQPQHF.

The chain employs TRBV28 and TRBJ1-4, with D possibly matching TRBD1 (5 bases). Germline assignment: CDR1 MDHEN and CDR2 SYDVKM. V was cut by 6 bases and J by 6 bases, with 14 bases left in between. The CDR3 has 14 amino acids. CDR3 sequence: CASSPTGRDEKLFF. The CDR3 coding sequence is TGTGCCAGCAGCCCCACGGGCAGGGATGAAAAACTGTTTTTT.

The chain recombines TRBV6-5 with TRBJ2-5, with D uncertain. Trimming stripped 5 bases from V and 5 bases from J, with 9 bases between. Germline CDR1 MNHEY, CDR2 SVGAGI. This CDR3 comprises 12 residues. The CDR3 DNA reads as TGTGCCAGCAGTACGACTCCTGAGACCCAGTACTTC. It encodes CASSTTPETQYF.

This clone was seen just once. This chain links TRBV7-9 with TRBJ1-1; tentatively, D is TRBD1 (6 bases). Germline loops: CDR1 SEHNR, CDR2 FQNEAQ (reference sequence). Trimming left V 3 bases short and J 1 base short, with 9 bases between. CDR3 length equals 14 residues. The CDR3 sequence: CASSLDRQNTEAFF. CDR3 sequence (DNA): TGTGCCAGCAGCTTGGACAGACAGAACACTGAAGCTTTCTTT.

The CDR3: CAISEIGEVMKAGANVLTF. CDR3 in DNA: TGTGCCATCAGTGAAATTGGGGAGGTGATGAAGGCTGGGGCCAACGTCCTGACTTTC. V usage is TRBV10-3 and J usage is TRBJ2-6; D possibly corresponds to TRBD2 (6 bases). CDR3 length: 19 amino acids. V was clipped by 3 bases and J by 2 bases, with 20 bases between them. Germline V gene lookup returns CDR1 ENHRY and CDR2 SYGVKD.

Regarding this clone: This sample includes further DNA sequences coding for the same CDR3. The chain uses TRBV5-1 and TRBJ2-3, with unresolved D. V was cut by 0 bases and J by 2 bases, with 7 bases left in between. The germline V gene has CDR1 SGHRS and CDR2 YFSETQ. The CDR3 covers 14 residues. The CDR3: CASSLVATTDTQYF. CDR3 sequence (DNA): TGCGCCAGCAGCTTGGTGGCCACCACAGATACGCAGTATTTT.

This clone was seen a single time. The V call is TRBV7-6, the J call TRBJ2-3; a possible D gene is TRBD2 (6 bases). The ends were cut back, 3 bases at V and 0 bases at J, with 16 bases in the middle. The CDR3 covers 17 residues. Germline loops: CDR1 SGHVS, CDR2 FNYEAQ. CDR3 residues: CASSFGAGAASTDTQYF. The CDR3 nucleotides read TGTGCCAGCAGCTTTGGAGCGGGCGCAGCTAGCACAGATACGCAGTATTTT.

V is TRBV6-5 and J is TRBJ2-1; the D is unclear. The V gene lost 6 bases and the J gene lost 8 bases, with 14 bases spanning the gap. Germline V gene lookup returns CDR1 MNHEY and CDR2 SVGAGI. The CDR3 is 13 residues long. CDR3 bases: TGTGCCAGCAGGAAGGGTCATATCCATGAGCAGTTCTTC. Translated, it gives CASRKGHIHEQFF.

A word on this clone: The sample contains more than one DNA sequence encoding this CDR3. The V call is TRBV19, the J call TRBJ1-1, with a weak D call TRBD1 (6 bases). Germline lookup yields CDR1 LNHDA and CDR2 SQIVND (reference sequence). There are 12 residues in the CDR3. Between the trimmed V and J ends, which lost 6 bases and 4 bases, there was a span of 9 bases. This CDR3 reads CASSRGFTEAFF. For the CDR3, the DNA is TGTGCCAGTAGCAGGGGTTTCACTGAAGCTTTCTTT.

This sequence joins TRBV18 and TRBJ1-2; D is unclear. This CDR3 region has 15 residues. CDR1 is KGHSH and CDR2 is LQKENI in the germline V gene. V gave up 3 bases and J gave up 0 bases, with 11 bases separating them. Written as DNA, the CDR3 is TGTGCCAGCTCACCCCTCCCAGCTCCTAACTATGGCTACACCTTC. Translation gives CASSPLPAPNYGYTF.

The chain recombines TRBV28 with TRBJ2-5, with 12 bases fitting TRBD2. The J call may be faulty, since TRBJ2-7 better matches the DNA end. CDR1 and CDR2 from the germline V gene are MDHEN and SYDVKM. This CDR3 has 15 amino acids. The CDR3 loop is CASTDRGLAGYEQYF. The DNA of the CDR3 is TGTGCCAGCACCGACCGGGGACTAGCGGGCTACGAGCAGTACTTC.

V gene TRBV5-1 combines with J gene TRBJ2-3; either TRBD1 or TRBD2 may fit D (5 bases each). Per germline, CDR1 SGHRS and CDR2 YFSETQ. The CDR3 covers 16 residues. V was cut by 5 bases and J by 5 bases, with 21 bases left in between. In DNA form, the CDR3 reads TGCGCCAGCAGGTTTGGGGACGCCTCACTGGGAGATACGCAGTATTTT. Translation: CASRFGDASLGDTQYF.

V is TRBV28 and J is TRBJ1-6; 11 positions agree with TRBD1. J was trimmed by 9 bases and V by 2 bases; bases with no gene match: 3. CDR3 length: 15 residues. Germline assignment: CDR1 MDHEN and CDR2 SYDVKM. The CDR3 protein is CASSLRTGGGSPLHF. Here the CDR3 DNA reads TGTGCCAGCAGTTTAAGGACAGGGGGCGGTTCACCCCTCCACTTT. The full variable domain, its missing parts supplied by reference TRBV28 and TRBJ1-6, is DVKVTQSSRYLVKRTGEKVFLECVQDMDHENMFWYRQDPGLGLRLIYFSYDVKMKEKGDIPEGYSVSREKKERFSLILESASTNQTSMYLCASSLRTGGGSPLHFGNGTRLTVT.

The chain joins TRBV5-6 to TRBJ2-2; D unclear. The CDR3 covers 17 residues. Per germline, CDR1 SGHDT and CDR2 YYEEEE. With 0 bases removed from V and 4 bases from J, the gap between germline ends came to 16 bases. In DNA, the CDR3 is TGTGCCAGCAGCTTGGTCGTCTCGGGTGGGTCCACCGGGGAGCTGTTTTTT. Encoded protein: CASSLVVSGGSTGELFF.

CDR3 coding DNA: TGTGCCAGCAGTGAATTGGCGTTTTCTGGAAACACCATATATTTT. Translation: CASSELAFSGNTIYF. The chain links TRBV25-1 to TRBJ1-3; D is uncertain. V lost 1 base, J lost 1 base, and 8 bases lay in between. Per germline, CDR1 MGHDK and CDR2 SYGVNS. The length of the CDR3 is 15 residues. The full variable domain, rest sourced from reference TRBV25-1 and TRBJ1-3, is EADIYQTPRYLVIGTGKKITLECSQTMGHDKMYWYQQDPGMELHLIHYSYGVNSTEKGDLSSESTVSRIRTEHFPLTLESARPSHTSQYLCASSELAFSGNTIYFGEGSWLTVV.

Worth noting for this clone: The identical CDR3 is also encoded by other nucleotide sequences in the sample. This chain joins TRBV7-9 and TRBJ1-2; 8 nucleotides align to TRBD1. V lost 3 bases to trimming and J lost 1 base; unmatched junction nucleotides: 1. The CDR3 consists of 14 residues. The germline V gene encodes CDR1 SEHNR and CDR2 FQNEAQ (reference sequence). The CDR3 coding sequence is TGTGCCAGCAGCTTGACAGGGGTTAACTATGGCTACACCTTC. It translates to CASSLTGVNYGYTF.

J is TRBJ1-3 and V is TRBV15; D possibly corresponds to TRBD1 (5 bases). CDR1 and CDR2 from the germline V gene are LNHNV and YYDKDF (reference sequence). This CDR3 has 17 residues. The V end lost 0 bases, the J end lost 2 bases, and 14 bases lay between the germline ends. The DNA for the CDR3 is TGTGCCACCAGCAGAGATTTTTCAGGGAGGGCTGGAAACACCATATATTTT. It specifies CATSRDFSGRAGNTIYF.